The T cell receptor beta chain under discussion was sequenced for a study of blood T cells in healthy people across ages. The use of a sample-barcoded 5' primer and a J-beta primer mix characterized a second PCR of about 7 to 12 cycles. MiXCR, run by TCRdb on the 5' RACE reads, gives a single entry per CDR3 protein. The data show more than 600,000 distinct CDR3 sequences, roughly 25% seen once. The CDR3 has 14 amino acids. CDR1 is SGHNT, CDR2 YYREEE, per germline (reference sequence). Trimming pared 2 bases from V and 6 bases from J, leaving 15 bases between. These data are also associated with another study on T cells of mothers and their children.

The sequencing sample was made of blood. The source of this sequence is a boy between 10 and 17 years old in good health. The chain combines TRBV5-4 with TRBJ2-7; D remains unclear. The CDR3 DNA is TGTGCCAGCAGCTTATTCGGGCTAATGGGCGAGCAGTACTTC. It yields the protein CASSLFGLMGEQYF. Supplemented by reference TRBV5-4 and TRBJ2-7, the full variable domain reads ETGVTQSPTHLIKTRGQQVTLRCSSQSGHNTVSWYQQALGQGPQFIFQYYREEENGRGNFPPRFSGLQFPNYSSELNVNALELDDSALYLCASSLFGLMGEQYFGPGTRLTVT.